This section outlines one T cell receptor beta chain sequence together with its context. No antigen is known for it. No base quality information exists; no much larger clone differs at one position. The data belong to a study of blood T cell repertoires in COVID-19 (TCRdb year 2020). Describing the broader study: Samples covering the acute and convalescent phases of COVID-19 were provided by collaborators in the United States, Italy and Spain. The prospective study material was composed of cDNA or gDNA derived from T cells, B-cell-depleted T cells, or PBMCs. Subjects who had been exposed to COVID-19, were actively infected with it, or had recovered from it provided the deeply sampled blood TCRbeta repertoires that made up the dataset. A freely available public database, intended as a resource for researchers studying the immune response to SARS-CoV-2, is where the repertoires were released. The samples were drawn from the first 160 participants of the ongoing ImmuneRACE study and from 950 to 1,500 subjects provided by 6 global collaborators. The sample metadata nearly always contained a de-identified subject ID, COVID-19 status, age in years and sex. Where available, HLA class I and class II types were taken from metadata supplied by the sample provider and were not determined by assay-based typing. The paper as a whole reports these results and caveats: Clinical and demographic metadata were provided uncurated, with the amount varying by source and participant.

CDR1 ENHRY and CDR2 SYGVKD are derived from the germline V gene. The CDR3 starts with the cysteine, ends with the phenylalanine, and has 16 residues. Of all the DNA, just the CDR3 is kept, 48 bases in frame from base 1. V ends up 4 bases short and J 4 bases short, with an unmatched junction base count of 10. The immunoSEQ Assay, a bias-controlled multiplex PCR, was used to amplify TCRbeta CDR3 regions from genomic DNA. Per the source publication's procedure: The number of nucleated cells in each sample was estimated from the amplification of reference gene primers within the assay. Sequence reads were collapsed and filtered to measure the absolute abundance of every unique TCRbeta CDR3 rearrangement. Productive Simpson clonality was computed per sample as the square root of Simpson's diversity index over productive rearrangements. Entries here come from immuneACCESS through TCRdb and include only in-frame sequences with V and J called. Some clones fail to appear in such tables; in the studies checked, an unresolved V gene covers under half of the shortfall, and the cause of the remainder is unknown. V, J and clone size reflect that table, while D and trimming were determined from the DNA. The sample profile shows 200,000 to 250,000 clones; about 80% of them were found once. About 1.7% of the sample comes from the top ten.

Enrolling through a virtual design, the prospective study's participants ranged in age from roughly 18 to 89 years and lived across roughly 24 United States geographic areas. In the prospective study, cohorts were assigned on the basis of participant-reported clinical history obtained from a screening survey and a study questionnaire. For ImmuneRACE Cohort 3, a participant was defined as recovered based on two consecutive negative NP/OP PCR tests, clearance by a healthcare professional, or resolution of symptoms. In the prospective study, mobile phlebotomists collected whole blood, serum and a nasopharyngeal or oropharyngeal swab from each participant. Prospective study participants could optionally give additional blood draws and questionnaires over a roughly two-month period. Before DNA extraction, prospective study blood samples were shipped either frozen or at room temperature.

The source of this sequence is a man between 60 and 70 years old who had recovered from COVID-19. The chain is assembled from TRBV10-3 and TRBJ1-1; 9 nucleotides in the junction match TRBD1. The sequencing input was PBMCs or T cells enriched from blood (not recorded which). The DNA sequence reads TGTGCCATCAGTGGCGGGACAGGGACGTCTCGCACTGAAGCTTTCTTT. It is translated as CAISGGTGTSRTEAFF.